The 10 T cell receptor beta chains below were found in one sample sequenced in a study of blood T cell repertoires in COVID-19. Sequenced by immunoSEQ multiplex PCR; TCRdb stores in-frame clones only, minus some. The profile covers over 100,000 clones, with 82% appearing a single time and about 4.2% taken by the ten largest. The sample was peripheral blood. Receptors were obtained from a woman aged 70-85 years with acute or convalescent COVID-19.

The gene calls are TRBV6-4 and TRBJ2-1; the match to TRBD2 covers 14 bases. The CDR3 covers 16 residues. The V gene's germline CDR1 is MRHNA and CDR2 SNTAGT. The ends lost 6 bases at V and 8 bases at J; junction bases unmatched: 9. CDR3 loop: CASSRGLAGAHDEQFF. The CDR3 DNA follows: TGTGCCAGCAGCCGGGGACTAGCGGGGGCACATGATGAGCAGTTCTTC.

V gene TRBV5-5 combines with J gene TRBJ1-6, with D perhaps TRBD1 (6 bases). From germline, CDR1 is SGHKS and CDR2 YYEKEE (reference sequence). The CDR3 spans 14 residues. V was cut by 5 bases and J by 10 bases, with 16 bases left in between. The CDR3 spells CASRTSGGASPLHF. The CDR3 DNA sequence: TGTGCCAGCAGGACGTCGGGGGGCGCATCACCCCTCCACTTT.

This clone has just one count. The chain links TRBV6-4 to TRBJ1-2; perhaps TRBD1 as D (5 bases). The V end lost 6 bases, the J end lost 5 bases, and 28 bases lay between the germline ends. This CDR3 has 18 residues. Germline-derived CDR1 and CDR2 are MRHNA and SNTAGT. CDR3 sequence (DNA): TGTGCCAGCAGGCCCGAAGGGGCTGGTGACCACCAATCTTATGGCTACACCTTC. It codes for CASRPEGAGDHQSYGYTF.

The chain has TRBV2 and TRBJ1-6; TRBD1 might be the D (6 bases). Trimming pared 9 bases from V and 9 bases from J, leaving 18 bases between. The CDR3 runs to 14 residues. Germline CDR1 is SNHLY and CDR2 is FYNNEI. The CDR3 region is CARGDTIESSPLHF. The CDR3 coding sequence is TGTGCCAGAGGGGACACTATCGAGAGTTCACCCCTCCACTTT.

This clone is a singleton in its sample. CDR3 protein: CASMDNMNTEAFF. CDR3 DNA: TGTGCCAGTATGGACAATATGAACACTGAAGCTTTCTTT. The V call is TRBV19, the J call TRBJ1-1; perhaps TRBD1 as D (5 bases). Germline V CDR1 and CDR2: LNHDA, SQIVND (reference sequence). V was clipped by 7 bases and J by 0 bases, with 9 bases between them. This CDR3 is built from 13 residues.

V and J are TRBV7-2 and TRBJ1-6; 10 nucleotides line up with TRBD1. With V trimmed by 4 bases and J by 9 bases, 6 bases remained unmatched. This CDR3 is built from 15 residues. Germline V gene sequence: CDR1 SGHTA, CDR2 FQGNSA. DNA for the CDR3: TGTGCCAGCAGCTCCGGGACAGGGGCTGGTTCACCCCTCCACTTT. Translating gives CASSSGTGAGSPLHF.

This chain joins TRBV19 and TRBJ1-1; TRBD1 aligns across 9 bases. V lost 6 bases and J lost 5; bases outside the gene matches: 7. Germline V gene sequence: CDR1 LNHDA, CDR2 SQIVND (reference sequence). This CDR3 has 14 amino acids. In DNA, the CDR3 is TGTGCCAGTAGAACAGGGGGCGCGGGGACTGAAGCTTTCTTT. Encoded protein: CASRTGGAGTEAFF.

The J gene is TRBJ2-7, the V gene TRBV6-5; D ambiguous. This CDR3 is built from 12 residues. The germline gives CDR1 MNHEY, CDR2 SVGAGI. Trimming cost V 6 bases and J 3 bases, with 9 bases left between them. The CDR3 DNA is TGTGCCAGCAGACACGGGTACTACGAGCAGTACGTC. Translating it yields CASRHGYYEQYV.

This clone was counted a few times. The V and J genes are TRBV7-9 and TRBJ1-2; no clear D. CDR1 is SEHNR, CDR2 FQNEAQ, per germline (reference sequence). V dropped 5 bases and J dropped 5 bases, with 12 bases sitting between them. The CDR3 consists of 13 residues. CDR3 sequence: CASSEGFEYGYTF. As DNA, the CDR3 is TGTGCCAGCAGCGAGGGATTTGAATATGGCTACACCTTC.

The CDR3 region is CATSGRGGSPDTQYF. The CDR3 DNA is TGTGCCACCAGTGGTCGGGGGGGTTCCCCAGATACGCAGTATTTT. This chain connects TRBV24-1 to TRBJ2-3; 8 bases line up with TRBD2. Germline CDR1 and CDR2: KGHDR and SFDVKD. The trim removed 5 bases at V and 4 bases at J, leaving 7 bases unmatched. The length of the CDR3 is 15 residues.